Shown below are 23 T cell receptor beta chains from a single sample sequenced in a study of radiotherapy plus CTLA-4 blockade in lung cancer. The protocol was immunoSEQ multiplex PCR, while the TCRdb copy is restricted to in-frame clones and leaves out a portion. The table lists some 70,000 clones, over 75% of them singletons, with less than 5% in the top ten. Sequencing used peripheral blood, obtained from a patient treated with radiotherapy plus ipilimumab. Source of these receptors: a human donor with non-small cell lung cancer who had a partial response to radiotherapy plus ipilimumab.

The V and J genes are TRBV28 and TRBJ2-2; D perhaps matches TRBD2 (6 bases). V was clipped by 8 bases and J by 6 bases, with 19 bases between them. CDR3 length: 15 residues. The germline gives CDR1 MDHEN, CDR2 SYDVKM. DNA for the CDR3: TGTGCCAGCGGGTCGGCTAGCGCGTCATCCGGGGAGCTGTTTTTT. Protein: CASGSASASSGELFF.

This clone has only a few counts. Here the CDR3 reads CASSLPRDRVRDEQFF. The CDR3 DNA is TGTGCCAGCAGTCTTCCGAGGGACAGGGTTAGGGATGAGCAGTTCTTC. The chain employs TRBV28 and TRBJ2-1; 9 bases are a match to TRBD1. This CDR3 has 16 residues. After removal of 5 bases from V and 8 bases from J, the junction contained 13 bases not matched to a gene. Germline CDR1 MDHEN, CDR2 SYDVKM.

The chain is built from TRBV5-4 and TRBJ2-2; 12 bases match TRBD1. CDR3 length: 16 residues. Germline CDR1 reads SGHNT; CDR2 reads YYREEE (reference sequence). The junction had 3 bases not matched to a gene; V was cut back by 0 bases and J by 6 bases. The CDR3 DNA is TGTGCCAGCAGCTTGGAGGGACAGGGGGCATCCGGGGAGCTGTTTTTT. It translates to CASSLEGQGASGELFF.

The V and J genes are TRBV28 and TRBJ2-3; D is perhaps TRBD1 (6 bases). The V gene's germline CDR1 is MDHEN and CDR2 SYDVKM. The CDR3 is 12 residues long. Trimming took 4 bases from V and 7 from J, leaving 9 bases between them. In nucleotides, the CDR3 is TGTGCCAGCAGTTCCAGGGGTCATACGCAGTATTTT. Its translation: CASSSRGHTQYF.

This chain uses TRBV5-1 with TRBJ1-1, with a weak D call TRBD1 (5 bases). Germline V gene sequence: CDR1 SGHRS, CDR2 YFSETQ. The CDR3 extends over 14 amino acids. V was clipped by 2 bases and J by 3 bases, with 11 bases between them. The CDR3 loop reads CASSFDSLYTEAFF. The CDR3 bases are TGCGCCAGCAGCTTCGACAGCCTATACACTGAAGCTTTCTTT. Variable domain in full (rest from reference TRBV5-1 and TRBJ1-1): KAGVTQTPRYLIKTRGQQVTLSCSPISGHRSVSWYQQTPGQGLQFLFEYFSETQRNKGNFPGRFSGRQFSNSRSEMNVSTLELGDSALYLCASSFDSLYTEAFFGQGTRLTVV.

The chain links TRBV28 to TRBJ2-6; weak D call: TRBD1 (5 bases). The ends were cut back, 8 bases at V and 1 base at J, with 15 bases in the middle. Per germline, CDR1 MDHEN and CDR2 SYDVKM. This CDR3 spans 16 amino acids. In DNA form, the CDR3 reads TGTGCCAGCGGGTCATCTGGGGCGTCTGGGGCCAACGTCCTGACTTTC. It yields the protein CASGSSGASGANVLTF.

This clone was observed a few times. The CDR3 sequence is CASSPREGSYEQYF. The CDR3 DNA reads as TGTGCCAGCTCACCAAGGGAGGGTTCCTACGAGCAGTACTTC. The V call is TRBV18, the J call TRBJ2-7; TRBD2 agrees at 7 bases. V was clipped by 2 bases and J by 1 base; unmatched bases: 2. The CDR3 runs 14 residues. From germline, CDR1 is KGHSH and CDR2 LQKENI.

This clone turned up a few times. Written as DNA, the CDR3 is TGCGCCAGCAGCCCCCTGGGGGGGAACACTGAAGCTTTCTTT. Translated: CASSPLGGNTEAFF. This chain joins TRBV5-1 and TRBJ1-1; D is perhaps TRBD1 (5 bases). The V gene's germline CDR1 is SGHRS and CDR2 YFSETQ. This CDR3 spans 14 amino acids. Trimming took 4 bases from V and 1 from J, leaving 11 bases between them.

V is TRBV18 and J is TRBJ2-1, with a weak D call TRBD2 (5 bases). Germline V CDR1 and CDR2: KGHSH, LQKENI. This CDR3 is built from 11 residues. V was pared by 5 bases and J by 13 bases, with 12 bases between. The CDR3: CASSEPGIQFF. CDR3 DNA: TGTGCCAGCTCAGAGCCCGGGATTCAGTTCTTC.

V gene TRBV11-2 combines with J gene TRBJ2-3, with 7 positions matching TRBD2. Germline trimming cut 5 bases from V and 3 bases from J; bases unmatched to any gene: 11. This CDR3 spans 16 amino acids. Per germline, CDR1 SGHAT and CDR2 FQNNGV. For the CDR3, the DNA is TGTGCCAGCAGCCGAAGCCTAGCGGTAAATACAGATACGCAGTATTTT. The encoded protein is CASSRSLAVNTDTQYF.

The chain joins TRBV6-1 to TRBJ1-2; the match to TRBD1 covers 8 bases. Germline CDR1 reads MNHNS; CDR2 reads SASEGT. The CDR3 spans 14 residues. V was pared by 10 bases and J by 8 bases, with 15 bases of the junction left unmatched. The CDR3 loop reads CATLAPGGAGGYTF. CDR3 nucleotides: TGTGCCACCCTTGCCCCAGGGGGCGCGGGGGGCTACACCTTC.

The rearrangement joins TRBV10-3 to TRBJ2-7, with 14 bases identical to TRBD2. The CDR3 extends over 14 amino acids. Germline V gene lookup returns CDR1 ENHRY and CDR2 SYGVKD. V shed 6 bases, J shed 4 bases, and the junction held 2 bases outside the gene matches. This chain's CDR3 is CAISGTSGRYEQYF. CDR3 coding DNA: TGTGCCATCAGCGGGACTAGCGGGAGATACGAGCAGTACTTC.

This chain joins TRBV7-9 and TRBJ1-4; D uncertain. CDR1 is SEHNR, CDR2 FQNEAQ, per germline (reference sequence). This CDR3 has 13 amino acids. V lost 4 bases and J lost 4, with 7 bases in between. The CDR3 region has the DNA TGTGCCAGCAGCTCTTCAGTTAATGAAAAACTGTTTTTT. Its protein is CASSSSVNEKLFF.

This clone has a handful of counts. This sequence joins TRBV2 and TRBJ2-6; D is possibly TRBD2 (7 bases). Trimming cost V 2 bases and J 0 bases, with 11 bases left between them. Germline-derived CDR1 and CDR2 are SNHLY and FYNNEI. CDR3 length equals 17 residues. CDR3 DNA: TGTGCCAGCAGTGAATCAGGGGAGGGCTCTGGGGCCAACGTCCTGACTTTC. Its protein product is CASSESGEGSGANVLTF.

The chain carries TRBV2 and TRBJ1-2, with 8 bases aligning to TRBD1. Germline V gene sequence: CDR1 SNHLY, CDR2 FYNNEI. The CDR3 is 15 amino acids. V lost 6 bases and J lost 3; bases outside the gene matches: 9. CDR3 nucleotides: TGTGCCAGCAGCGGAGGACAGGGTGGGGACTATGGCTACACCTTC. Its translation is CASSGGQGGDYGYTF.

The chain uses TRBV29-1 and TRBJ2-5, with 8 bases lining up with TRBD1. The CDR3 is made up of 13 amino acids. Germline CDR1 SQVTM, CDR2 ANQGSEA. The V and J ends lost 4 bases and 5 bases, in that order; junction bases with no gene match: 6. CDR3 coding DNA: TGCAGCGTTGTTATTCGGACAGGGGAGACCCAGTACTTC. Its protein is CSVVIRTGETQYF. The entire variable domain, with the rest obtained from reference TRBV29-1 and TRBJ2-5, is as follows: SAVISQKPSRDICQRGTSLTIQCQVDSQVTMMFWYRQQPGQSLTLIATANQGSEATYESGFVIDKFPISRPNLTFSTLTVSNMSPEDSSIYLCSVVIRTGETQYFGPGTRLLVL.

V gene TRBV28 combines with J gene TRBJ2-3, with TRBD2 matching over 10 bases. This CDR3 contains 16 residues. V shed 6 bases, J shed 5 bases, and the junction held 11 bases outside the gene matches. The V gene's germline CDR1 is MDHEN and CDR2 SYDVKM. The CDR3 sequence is CASRAGGPGEGDTQYF. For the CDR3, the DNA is TGTGCCAGCAGAGCGGGAGGGCCAGGAGAGGGAGATACGCAGTATTTT.

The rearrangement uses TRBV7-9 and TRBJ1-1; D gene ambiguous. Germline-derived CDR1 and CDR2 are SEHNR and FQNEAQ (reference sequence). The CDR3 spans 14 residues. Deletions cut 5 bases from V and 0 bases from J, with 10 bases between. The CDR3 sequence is CASSPQLMNTEAFF. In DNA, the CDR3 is TGTGCCAGCAGCCCACAGTTAATGAACACTGAAGCTTTCTTT.

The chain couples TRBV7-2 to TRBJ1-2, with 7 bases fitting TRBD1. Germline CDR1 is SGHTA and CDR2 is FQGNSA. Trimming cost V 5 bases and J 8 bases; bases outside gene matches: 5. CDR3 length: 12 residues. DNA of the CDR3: TGTGCCAGCAGCCTGACAGGGCACGGCTACACCTTC. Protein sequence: CASSLTGHGYTF.

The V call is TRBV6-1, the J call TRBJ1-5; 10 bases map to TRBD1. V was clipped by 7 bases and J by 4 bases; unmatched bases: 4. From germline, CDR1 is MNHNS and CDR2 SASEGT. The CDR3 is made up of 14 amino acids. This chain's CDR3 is CASTRDRGNQPQHF. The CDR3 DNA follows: TGTGCCAGCACCCGGGACAGGGGAAATCAGCCCCAGCATTTT.

The CDR3, as DNA: TGTGCCAGCAGGGCGGGGGGAGGGAACGATCAGCCCCAGCATTTT. Its translation is CASRAGGGNDQPQHF. This rearrangement joins TRBV28 to TRBJ1-5; D might be TRBD1 (5 bases). V was clipped by 6 bases and J by 5 bases, with 17 bases between them. CDR1 is MDHEN and CDR2 is SYDVKM in the germline V gene. This CDR3 comprises 15 residues.

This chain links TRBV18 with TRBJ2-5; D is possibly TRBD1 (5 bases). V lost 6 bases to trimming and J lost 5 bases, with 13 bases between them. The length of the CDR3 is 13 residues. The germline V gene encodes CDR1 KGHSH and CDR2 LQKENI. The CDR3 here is CASSPQGGETQYF. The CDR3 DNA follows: TGTGCCAGCTCCCCCCAGGGTGGGGAGACCCAGTACTTC.

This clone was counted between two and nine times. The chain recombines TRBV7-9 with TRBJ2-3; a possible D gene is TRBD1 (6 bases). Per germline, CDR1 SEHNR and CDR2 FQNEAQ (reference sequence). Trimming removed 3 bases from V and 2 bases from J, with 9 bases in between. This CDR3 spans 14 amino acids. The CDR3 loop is CASSFGQFTDTQYF. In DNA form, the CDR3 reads TGTGCCAGCAGCTTTGGACAGTTCACAGATACGCAGTATTTT.